This TCR beta chain was sequenced during a study of Ad26.COV2.S vaccination and SARS-CoV-2 variants. At the level of the study: A COV1001 Ad26.COV2.S trial-arm participant provided the sample. Intramuscular Ad26.COV2.S doses were given once or twice, 56 days apart.

Generated by immunoSEQ multiplex PCR, the TCRdb table keeps only in-frame clones and is missing some. The sample lists some 340,000 clones, around four fifths occurring once. Treatment noted: approximately 18 received Ad26.COV2.S at low or high dose, single or two shots; five or six received placebo; per-sample allocation not given. The samples date from day 63 after the first vaccine or placebo injection. An adult aged 18-55 years in Boston served as the donor. Study outcomes and limitations: Comparable non-spike TCR breadth was observed in vaccine and placebo recipients.

V lost 5 bases to trimming and J lost 10 bases; unmatched junction nucleotides: 7. CDR3 length equals 15 residues. Germline V gives CDR1 SEHNR, CDR2 FQNEAQ (reference sequence). Worth noting for this clone: Its antigen remains unidentified.

The material sequenced was peripheral blood, taken in a trial of Ad26.COV2.S vaccine versus placebo. V usage is TRBV7-9 and J usage is TRBJ2-1; the match to TRBD2 covers 14 bases. The sequence derives from a person between 18 and 59 years old who received the Ad26.COV2.S COVID-19 vaccine or a placebo. CDR3 DNA sequence: TGTGCCAGCAGCCCGGGACTAGCGGGGGAGTCAGAGCAGTTCTTC. Protein: CASSPGLAGESEQFF.